The clone carrying this T cell receptor beta chain was counted once. These data are taken from a study of blood T cell repertoires in COVID-19. Study-wide background: T cells, B-cell-depleted T cells, or PBMCs supplied cDNA or gDNA.

The germline gives CDR1 LGHNT, CDR2 FRNRAP. Trimming cost V 2 bases and J 10 bases, with 17 bases left between them. The CDR3 sequence is 14 residues long. In the original workflow: By means of reference gene primer amplification, nucleated cell counts were estimated. The protocol was immunoSEQ multiplex PCR, while the TCRdb copy is restricted to in-frame clones and leaves out a portion. V and J calls and clone size are given by that table; D and trimming were obtained from the DNA. The table lists tens of thousands of clones, approximately 92% of them singletons, with around 5.1% in the top ten. Sequences were obtained from peripheral blood. The chain recombines TRBV12-5 with TRBJ2-5; a weak D match, TRBD2 (6 bases). This receptor was obtained from a woman older than 75 with acute or convalescent COVID-19. The CDR3 reads CASGLTRNGGDQYF. In nucleotides, the CDR3 is TGTGCTAGTGGTTTGACCCGTAATGGAGGGGACCAGTACTTC. Full variable domain (rest looked up from reference TRBV12-5 and TRBJ2-5): DARVTQTPRHKVTEMGQEVTMRCQPILGHNTVFWYRQTMMQGLELLAYFRNRAPLDDSGMPKDRFSAEMPDATLATLKIQPSEPRDSAVYFCASGLTRNGGDQYFGPGTRLLVL.